These 25 T cell receptor beta chains came from one sample sequenced in a study of T cells after yellow fever vaccination. TCRdb re-derived calls from the 5' RACE reads in MiXCR, one entry per CDR3 protein. The sample has over 300,000 distinct CDR3 sequences; roughly 4.3% are singletons. Sequences were derived from PBMCs, sampled 5 days after the yellow fever booster vaccination. These receptors all stem from a man between 18 and 29 years old who received the YFV17D yellow fever vaccine.

The sample holds a few counts of this clonotype. The V and J genes are TRBV5-1 and TRBJ2-7, with no clear D. Per germline, CDR1 SGHRS and CDR2 YFSETQ. The CDR3 runs 16 residues. V gave up 1 base and J gave up 5 bases, with 19 bases separating them. The CDR3 here is CASSLLPRPQDDEQYF. The CDR3 region has the DNA TGCGCCAGCAGCTTGCTGCCACGGCCCCAGGACGACGAGCAGTACTTC.

In its sample, this clonotype was seen a few times. The gene calls are TRBV6-4 and TRBJ2-3; D may be TRBD2 (6 bases). The CDR3 extends over 15 amino acids. Trimming removed 6 bases at V and 1 base at J, with 14 bases between. Germline lookup yields CDR1 MRHNA and CDR2 SNTAGT. For the CDR3, the DNA is TGTGCCAGCAGCCGCCTATGGGGGGGCACAGATACGCAGTATTTT. Encoded protein: CASSRLWGGTDTQYF.

This clonotype has just a few counts. The chain joins TRBV5-1 to TRBJ2-5; D unresolved. Per the germline V gene, CDR1 is SGHRS and CDR2 is YFSETQ. Trimming cost V 6 bases and J 3 bases, with 6 bases left between them. The CDR3 length is 11 residues. CDR3 DNA sequence: TGCGCCAGCATCATCGAAGAGACCCAGTACTTC. Residues: CASIIEETQYF.

This chain uses TRBV28 with TRBJ2-1; D is perhaps TRBD2 (5 bases). CDR1 is MDHEN and CDR2 is SYDVKM in the germline V gene. This CDR3 has 14 residues. Trimming pared 6 bases from V and 5 bases from J, leaving 14 bases between. CDR3 protein: CASSPLGANNEQFF. The DNA for the CDR3 is TGTGCCAGCAGCCCCTTGGGAGCTAACAATGAGCAGTTCTTC. Full variable domain (missing parts from reference TRBV28 and TRBJ2-1): DVKVTQSSRYLVKRTGEKVFLECVQDMDHENMFWYRQDPGLGLRLIYFSYDVKMKEKGDIPEGYSVSREKKERFSLILESASTNQTSMYLCASSPLGANNEQFFGPGTRLTVL.

This clonotype came up a few times. The V call is TRBV19, the J call TRBJ2-7, with TRBD1 matching 8 bases. CDR3 length equals 13 residues. Germline V gene data show CDR1 as LNHDA and CDR2 as SQIVND (reference sequence). Trimming cost V 4 bases and J 2 bases; bases outside gene matches: 1. As DNA, the CDR3 is TGTGCCAGTAGTACGACAGGGGCCTACGAGCAGTACTTC. This translates into CASSTTGAYEQYF.

The chain recombines TRBV18 with TRBJ2-7; no firm D call. The length of the CDR3 is 15 residues. V was cut by 0 bases and J by 2 bases, with 11 bases left in between. Germline lookup yields CDR1 KGHSH and CDR2 LQKENI. The CDR3 region is CASSPPGFPTYEQYF. Written as DNA, the CDR3 is TGTGCCAGCTCACCACCCGGGTTCCCAACCTACGAGCAGTACTTC.

This clonotype occurred a few times. The genes are TRBV29-1 and TRBJ1-3; possible D gene TRBD1, 5 bases. The CDR3 length is 14 residues. Germline CDR1 is SQVTM and CDR2 is ANQGSEA. CDR3 in DNA: TGCAGTGTCCGGGTAAGGGGTGACGGACACACCATATATTTT. Translating it yields CSVRVRGDGHTIYF.

This clonotype was seen repeatedly, ten times or more. The rearrangement links TRBV20-1 to TRBJ2-3; 13 bases match TRBD2. CDR3 size: 17 residues. Germline assignment: CDR1 DFQATT and CDR2 SNEGSKA (reference sequence). Losses at the gene ends were 6 bases for V and 0 bases for J; bases not matched to a gene: 9. CDR3 sequence reads: CSALLAGGPLSTDTQYF. The CDR3 DNA sequence: TGCAGTGCGCTACTAGCGGGGGGGCCCCTTAGCACAGATACGCAGTATTTT.

This clonotype was counted at least ten times. The chain links TRBV6-6 to TRBJ1-1, with no clear D. This CDR3 has 11 amino acids. The germline V gene encodes CDR1 MNHNY and CDR2 SVGAGI (reference sequence). As DNA, the CDR3 is TGTGCTACGGGCGGGCAAACTGAAGCTTTCTTT. This gives the protein CATGGQTEAFF.

The V gene is TRBV25-1, the J gene TRBJ1-5; 9 bases agree with TRBD1. The CDR3 runs to 15 residues. Germline CDR1 and CDR2: MGHDK and SYGVNS. Trimming at V came to 8 bases and at J to 2 bases, leaving 7 bases not matched to a gene. The CDR3 bases are TGTGCCAGCGCTACAGGGGGCGAGGGCAATCAGCCCCAGCATTTT. Encoded protein: CASATGGEGNQPQHF.

The rearrangement links TRBV4-1 to TRBJ2-7; 13 bases map to TRBD2. After removal of 5 bases from V and 4 bases from J, the junction contained 5 bases not matched to a gene. The germline V gene encodes CDR1 MGHRA and CDR2 YSYEKL. The CDR3 covers 15 residues. CDR3 in amino acids: CASSKTSGGVYEQYF. CDR3 coding DNA: TGCGCCAGCAGCAAAACTAGCGGGGGGGTTTACGAGCAGTACTTC.

A few counts support this clonotype. The CDR3, as DNA: TGTGCCAGCACCTATGACAGGGGCAACACTGAAGCTTTCTTT. Its protein product is CASTYDRGNTEAFF. This chain links TRBV7-2 with TRBJ1-1, with TRBD1 matching 8 bases. The CDR3 totals 14 residues. With V trimmed by 7 bases and J by 2 bases, 6 bases remained unmatched. Germline V gene data show CDR1 as SGHTA and CDR2 as FQGNSA. The variable domain in full, completed from reference TRBV7-2 and TRBJ1-1, reads GAGVSQSPSNKVTEKGKDVELRCDPISGHTALYWYRQSLGQGLEFLIYFQGNSAPDKSGLPSDRFSAERTGGSVSTLTIQRTQQEDSAVYLCASTYDRGNTEAFFGQGTRLTVV.

This sequence joins TRBV27 and TRBJ2-3; D gene uncertain. Per germline, CDR1 MNHEY and CDR2 SMNVEV (reference sequence). The CDR3 length is 14 residues. Trimming shortened V by 4 bases and J by 0 bases, and 8 bases separated the two germline ends. Here the CDR3 reads CASSSWASTDTQYF. DNA of the CDR3: TGTGCCAGCAGTTCCTGGGCCAGCACAGATACGCAGTATTTT.

The sample holds many counts of this clonotype. The junction does not match germline at one end; this may be a read error. The chain is built from TRBV7-7 and TRBJ2-1; 9 nucleotides align to TRBD2. CDR1 SSHAT and CDR2 FNYEAQ come from the germline V gene (reference sequence). The CDR3 has 13 residues. The CDR3 here is CASSLAGAGEQFF. Written as DNA, the CDR3 is TGTGCTAGCAGCTTAGCGGGGGCGGGGGAGCAGTTCTTC.

This clonotype was seen at least ten times. This chain uses TRBV18 with TRBJ2-2, with TRBD2 matching over 11 bases. Germline lookup yields CDR1 KGHSH and CDR2 LQKENI. V lost 2 bases to trimming and J lost 5 bases; unmatched junction nucleotides: 7. The CDR3 covers 17 residues. This CDR3 is CASSPATSGAGTGELFF. CDR3 nucleotides: TGTGCCAGCTCACCAGCGACTAGCGGGGCGGGGACCGGGGAGCTGTTTTTT. Full variable domain (rest looked up from reference TRBV18 and TRBJ2-2): NAGVMQNPRHLVRRRGQEARLRCSPMKGHSHVYWYRQLPEEGLKFMVYLQKENIIDESGMPKERFSAEFPKEGPSILRIQQVVRGDSAAYFCASSPATSGAGTGELFFGEGSRLTVL.

This clonotype has ten or more counts. The CDR3 sequence is CASISGFRGRTDTQYF. For the CDR3, the DNA is TGTGCCAGCATCTCGGGATTCAGGGGAAGGACAGATACGCAGTATTTT. This rearrangement joins TRBV21-1 to TRBJ2-3; the D call TRBD1 from the table was never checked on the DNA. TRBV21-1 has pseudogene status. This CDR3 contains 16 residues.

A few counts support this clonotype. The rearrangement joins TRBV12-3 or TRBV12-4 to TRBJ1-1, with 7 positions matching TRBD1. The length of the CDR3 is 13 residues. The V and J ends lost 10 bases and 11 bases, in that order; junction bases with no gene match: 16. The CDR3 protein is CATRQGPWDRAFF. The CDR3 nucleotides are TGTGCCACCAGACAGGGCCCCTGGGATCGGGCTTTCTTT.

This clonotype was found many times. V and J are TRBV5-1 and TRBJ2-1, with 8 bases that match TRBD2. V lost 0 bases to trimming and J lost 2 bases; unmatched junction nucleotides: 4. The CDR3 is 16 residues long. Looked up from germline, CDR1 is SGHRS and CDR2 is YFSETQ. CDR3 region: CASSLAGGGTYNEQFF. The CDR3 DNA follows: TGCGCCAGCAGCTTGGCCGGGGGGGGAACCTACAATGAGCAGTTCTTC.

This clonotype has more than one count but fewer than ten. The V and J genes are TRBV4-1 and TRBJ2-1; no clear D gene. Trimming took off 3 bases at V and 4 bases at J, with 13 bases between the two ends. CDR1 is MGHRA and CDR2 is YSYEKL in the germline V gene. This CDR3 contains 15 residues. CDR3 sequence (DNA): TGCGCCAGCAGCCACTTTCGACGATCTTACAATGAGCAGTTCTTC. This sequence encodes CASSHFRRSYNEQFF.

V gene TRBV2 combines with J gene TRBJ1-1, with a tentative D call TRBD1 (5 bases). The V end was cut by 8 bases, the J end by 4 bases, with 14 bases between. The CDR3 extends over 13 amino acids. Germline CDR1 and CDR2: SNHLY and FYNNEI. This CDR3 is CASEPDSFTEAFF. In DNA form, the CDR3 reads TGTGCCAGCGAACCTGACAGCTTCACTGAAGCTTTCTTT.

This clonotype was counted only a few times. The chain has TRBV12-3 or TRBV12-4 and TRBJ2-1; D call uncertain. V dropped 0 bases and J dropped 13 bases, with 16 bases sitting between them. The length of the CDR3 is 14 residues. The DNA of the CDR3 is TGTGCCAGCAGTTTAGCCCGGACGTTGGGCTCTCAGTTCTTC. Translated: CASSLARTLGSQFF.

The chain recombines TRBV20-1 with TRBJ1-1; no clear D gene. CDR1 and CDR2 (germline): DFQATT, SNEGSKA (reference sequence). Trimming stripped 2 bases from V and 1 base from J, with 5 bases between. There are 12 residues in the CDR3. CDR3 sequence: CSARSGNTEAFF. The CDR3 DNA reads TGCAGTGCTAGATCAGGGAACACTGAAGCTTTCTTT.

The chain recombines TRBV29-1 with TRBJ1-1, with D tentatively TRBD1 (6 bases). With 6 bases removed from V and 4 bases from J, the gap between germline ends came to 9 bases. Germline CDR1 is SQVTM and CDR2 is ANQGSEA. This CDR3 contains 11 residues. In DNA form, the CDR3 reads TGCAGCGTAAACAGGGCCACTGAAGCTTTCTTT. It is translated as CSVNRATEAFF.

J is TRBJ1-5 and V is TRBV4-2, with TRBD1 matching 9 bases. Germline CDR1 is LGHNA and CDR2 is YNFKEQ. The V gene end was trimmed by 4 bases and the J gene end by 5 bases; junction bases not matched to a gene: 6. The CDR3 length is 15 residues. The CDR3 loop reads CASSRQGDLYQPQHF. CDR3 bases: TGTGCCAGCAGCCGACAGGGGGATCTCTATCAGCCCCAGCATTTT.

This clonotype turned up a few times. This rearrangement joins TRBV3-1 to TRBJ2-5, with TRBD2 matching over 7 bases. CDR1 LGHDT and CDR2 YNNKEL come from the germline V gene (reference sequence). This CDR3 contains 16 residues. V shed 4 bases, J shed 2 bases, and the junction held 10 bases outside the gene matches. CDR3 residues: CASSRSGEAGQETQYF. CDR3 sequence (DNA): TGTGCCAGCAGCCGCAGCGGGGAGGCGGGGCAAGAGACCCAGTACTTC.